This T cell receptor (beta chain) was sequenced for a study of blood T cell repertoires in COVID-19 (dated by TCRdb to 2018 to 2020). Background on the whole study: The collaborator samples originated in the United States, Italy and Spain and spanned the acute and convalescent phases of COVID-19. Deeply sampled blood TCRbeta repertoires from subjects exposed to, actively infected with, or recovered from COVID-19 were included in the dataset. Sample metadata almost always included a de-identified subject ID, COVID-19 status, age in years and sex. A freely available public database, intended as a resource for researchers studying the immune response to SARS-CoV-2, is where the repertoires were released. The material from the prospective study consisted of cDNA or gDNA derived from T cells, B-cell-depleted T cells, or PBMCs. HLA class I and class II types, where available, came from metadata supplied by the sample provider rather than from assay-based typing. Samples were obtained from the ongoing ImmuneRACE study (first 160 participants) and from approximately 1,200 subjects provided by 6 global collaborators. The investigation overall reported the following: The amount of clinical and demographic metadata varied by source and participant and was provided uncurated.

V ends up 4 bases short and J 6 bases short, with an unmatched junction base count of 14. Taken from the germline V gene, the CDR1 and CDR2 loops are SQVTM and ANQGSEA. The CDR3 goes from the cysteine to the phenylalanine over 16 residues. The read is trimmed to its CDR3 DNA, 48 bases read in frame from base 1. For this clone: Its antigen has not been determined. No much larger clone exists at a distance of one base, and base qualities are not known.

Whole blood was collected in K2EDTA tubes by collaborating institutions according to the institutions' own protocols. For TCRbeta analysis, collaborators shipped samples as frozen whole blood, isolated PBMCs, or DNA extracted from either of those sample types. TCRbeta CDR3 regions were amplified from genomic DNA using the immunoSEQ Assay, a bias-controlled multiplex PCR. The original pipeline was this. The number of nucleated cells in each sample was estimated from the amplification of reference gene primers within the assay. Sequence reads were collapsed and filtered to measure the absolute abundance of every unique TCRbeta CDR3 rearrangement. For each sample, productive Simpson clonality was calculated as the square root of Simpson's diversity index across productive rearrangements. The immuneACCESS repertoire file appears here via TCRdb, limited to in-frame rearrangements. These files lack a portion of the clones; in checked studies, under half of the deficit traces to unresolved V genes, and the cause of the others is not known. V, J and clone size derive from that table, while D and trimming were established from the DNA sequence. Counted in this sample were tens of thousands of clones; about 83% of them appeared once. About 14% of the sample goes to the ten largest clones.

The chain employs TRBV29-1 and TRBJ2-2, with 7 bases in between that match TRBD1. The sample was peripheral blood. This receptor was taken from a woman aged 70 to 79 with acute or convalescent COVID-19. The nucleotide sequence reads TGCAGCGTTGCCGAAAGGGGCAGGGGGATATCCGGGGAGCTGTTTTTT. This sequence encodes CSVAERGRGISGELFF.